What follows is one T cell receptor (delta chain) and its context. Translating this DNA gives a protein that differs at residue 12 from the TCRdb one, which belongs to a much larger clone; a read error is likely, and the protein shown is this translation. Flow sorting of PBMC yielded separate Vgamma9/Vdelta2+ and Vdelta2-negative gammadelta T cell populations for bulk repertoire analysis. The ends were cut back, 0 bases at V and 0 bases at J, with 29 bases in the middle. Germline lookup yields CDR1 TSWWSYY and CDR2 QGS. The length of the CDR3 is 22 residues. The sample comes from a study of γδ T cells in repeated Plasmodium falciparum infection. Study at large: Sampling occurred at baseline, pre-infection for selected infections, and 21 days post-infection.

TCRdb applied CATT to the multiplex PCR reads for clone calling. The sample lists some 51,000 delta-chain clones, about 1.9% occurring once. Input material: gamma-delta T cells from blood. This sequence joins TRDV1 and TRDJ1; D could derive from TRDD2 or TRDD3 (8 bases each). Since TCRdb gives no J gene, matching the DNA to germline was used here to assign it. This clonotype originated in a pool of human donors (malaria-infected and uninfected, not separated). CDR3 residues: CALGELLPTPLHWGADTDKLIF. The CDR3 DNA reads as TGTGCTCTTGGGGAACTACTTCCTACGCCACTGCACTGGGGGGCTGACACCGATAAACTCATCTTT.